This is a list of T cell receptor beta chains from one sample in a study of lymphopenia after photon versus proton radiotherapy. The protocol was immunoSEQ multiplex PCR, while the TCRdb copy is restricted to in-frame clones and leaves out a portion. The repertoire holds over 25,000 clones, with 75% to 90% as singletons. This material consisted of peripheral blood, taken from a patient treated with photon-based radiotherapy. The receptors were sampled from a woman between 50 and 59 years old with pancreatic cancer. CDR3s include the opening cysteine and the closing phenylalanine or tryptophan. D genes are given only for firm matches. Where a row states a size, it is once, few, many or the class of an expanded clone; other rows omit it.

v_call	clone_size	j_call	d_call	cdr3_nt	cdr3_aa
TRBV7-2	NA	TRBJ2-7	TRBD2	TGTGCCAGCAGCTTAGGGACTAGCGGGAGGAACGAGCAGTACTTC	CASSLGTSGRNEQYF
TRBV28	NA	TRBJ1-1	NA	TGTGCCAGCAGTCCCGTGGGCAGGGGATCCACTGAAGCTTTCTTT	CASSPVGRGSTEAFF
TRBV19	NA	TRBJ2-7	TRBD1	TGTGCCAGTAGTTTCCGGGACAGGGGCTACGAGCAGTACTTC	CASSFRDRGYEQYF
TRBV4-1	once	TRBJ2-1	TRBD2	TGCGCCAGCAGCCAAGTACGTAGCGGGAGGGCCGGAGATGAGCAGTTCTTC	CASSQVRSGRAGDEQFF
TRBV11-2	few	TRBJ2-1	NA	TGTGCCAGCAGCCCCCGGGACTTCAACAATGAGCAGTTCTTC	CASSPRDFNNEQFF
TRBV2	NA	TRBJ1-5	NA	TGTGCCAGCAGTGGCTCGACACAGGGTCTTGGGAATCAGCCCCAGCATTTT	CASSGSTQGLGNQPQHF
TRBV27	NA	TRBJ2-7	TRBD2	TGTGCCAGCAGGTCCAGCGGGAGGGCCTCCTACGAGCAGTACTTC	CASRSSGRASYEQYF
TRBV6-6	NA	TRBJ1-2	NA	TGTGCCAGCAGTCCCCTCCGTGAAAACTATGGCTACACCTTC	CASSPLRENYGYTF
TRBV13	NA	TRBJ2-3	NA	TGTGCCAGCAGCACGGTGCCAGCGGATAATACGCAGTATTTT	CASSTVPADNTQYF
TRBV5-6	NA	TRBJ1-4	NA	TGTGCCAGCAGCTTGTTAGAGATAACTAATGAAAAACTGTTTTTT	CASSLLEITNEKLFF
TRBV5-1	NA	TRBJ2-5	TRBD1	TGCGCCAGCAGCTTGGGGCAGGGGGTCCCAGAGACCCAGTACTTC	CASSLGQGVPETQYF
TRBV5-6	NA	TRBJ2-7	TRBD1	TGTGCCAGCAGCGGGACAGGCGAGCAGTACTTC	CASSGTGEQYF
TRBV2	NA	TRBJ1-5	NA	TGTGCCAGCAGTGACGGAGGGATGGGCAATCAGCCCCAGCATTTT	CASSDGGMGNQPQHF
TRBV4-3	NA	TRBJ1-5	TRBD1	TGCGCCAGCAGCCAGGACAGGGTTGGAAATCAGCCCCAGCATTTT	CASSQDRVGNQPQHF
TRBV5-6	NA	TRBJ1-2	NA	TGTGCCAGCAGCTTCCCTCGGGGGGCGGGTGGCTACACCTTC	CASSFPRGAGGYTF
TRBV7-3	NA	TRBJ2-1	TRBD1	TGTGCCAGCAGCCCGGGACAGGGTACGAATGAGCAGTTCTTC	CASSPGQGTNEQFF
TRBV28	NA	TRBJ2-7	NA	TGTGCCAGCATACCCCCGGGGGATTACGAGCAGTACTTC	CASIPPGDYEQYF
TRBV5-1	NA	TRBJ2-1	TRBD1	TGCGCCAGCGGCACCGGGACAGGGGGCGGGTATGAGCAGTTCTTC	CASGTGTGGGYEQFF
TRBV11-2	NA	TRBJ1-1	NA	TGTGCCAGCAGCTTAGGACAGAACACTGAAGCTTTCTTT	CASSLGQNTEAFF
TRBV6-5	NA	TRBJ1-1	TRBD1	TGTGCCAGCAGTTACTCGAAGGGGGCGGTCACTGAAGCTTTCTTT	CASSYSKGAVTEAFF
TRBV27	NA	TRBJ2-5	TRBD2	TGTGCCAGCAGTTTAGGGGTAGCGGGAGGGGGAGAGACCCAGTACTTC	CASSLGVAGGGETQYF
TRBV29-1	NA	TRBJ2-7	NA	TGCAGCGTTAGCGGTCCCGACTCCTACGAGCAGTACTTC	CSVSGPDSYEQYF
TRBV9	NA	TRBJ1-2	NA	TGTGCCAGCAGCGTAGGACGGGGGAGGTACACCTTC	CASSVGRGRYTF
TRBV7-8	NA	TRBJ2-7	NA	TGTGCCAGCAGCCCCCCGGCACCCGTCTCCTACGAGCAGTACTTC	CASSPPAPVSYEQYF
TRBV19	few	TRBJ2-3	NA	TGTGCCAGTAGTCGGAAATTGTCCACAGATACGCAGTATTTT	CASSRKLSTDTQYF
TRBV29-1	NA	TRBJ2-3	TRBD1	TGCAGCGTTGAACCACAGGGGAATACGCAGTATTTT	CSVEPQGNTQYF
TRBV6-5	few	TRBJ1-2	NA	TGTGCCAGCAGTTACTCGATCCGGGGGGCGCGGGGCTACACCTTC	CASSYSIRGARGYTF
TRBV5-5	once	TRBJ2-3	TRBD2	TGTGCCAGCAGTAGCGGGAGGGCGGGAGATACGCAGTATTTT	CASSSGRAGDTQYF
TRBV5-3	NA	TRBJ2-7	TRBD2	TGTGCCAGAAGCCGCAGACTAGCGGGACAGACCTACGAGCAGTACTTC	CARSRRLAGQTYEQYF
TRBV5-6	NA	TRBJ1-2	NA	TGTGCCAGCAGCCATTCTCGGACGGACTATGGCTACACCTTC	CASSHSRTDYGYTF
TRBV15	NA	TRBJ2-3	TRBD2	TGTGCCACCAGCAGCCCACTAGCGGGAGGCCCAGATACGCAGTATTTT	CATSSPLAGGPDTQYF
TRBV18	NA	TRBJ1-2	NA	TGTGCCAGCTCACCATACGAAGACGGCTACACCTTC	CASSPYEDGYTF
TRBV5-6	NA	TRBJ2-7	NA	TGTGCCAGCAGCTTGGGTCAGGCCCACGGTTACGAGCAGTACTTC	CASSLGQAHGYEQYF
TRBV6-5	NA	TRBJ2-7	NA	TGTGCCAGCAGTTACGGTCTCGGGGCCGGGGAGCAGTACTTC	CASSYGLGAGEQYF
TRBV7-9	NA	TRBJ1-1	NA	TGTGCCAGCAGCCTCCGGGACACGTTGAACACTGAAGCTTTCTTT	CASSLRDTLNTEAFF
TRBV5-1	NA	TRBJ2-1	NA	TGCGCCAGCAGCTTGGGGACGACGGACTACAATGAGCAGTTCTTC	CASSLGTTDYNEQFF
TRBV7-9	NA	TRBJ2-7	TRBD2	TGTGCCAGCAGCTTGGGGACTAGCGGCCCGTTCGACGAGCAGTACTTC	CASSLGTSGPFDEQYF
TRBV2	few	TRBJ2-1	NA	TGTGCCAGCAGTGACCGGGACACCCAGTTCTTC	CASSDRDTQFF
TRBV11-2	NA	TRBJ2-1	TRBD2	TGTGCCAGCAGCCCCTTAGCGGGATTCTACAATGAGCAGTTCTTC	CASSPLAGFYNEQFF
TRBV27	NA	TRBJ2-7	NA	TGTGCCAGCAGTTTATCTAGCGGCGCCTACGAGCAGTACTTC	CASSLSSGAYEQYF
TRBV15	NA	TRBJ1-5	NA	TGTGCCACCAGCCCCCGACAGCGAGGGGACAATCAGCCCCAGCATTTT	CATSPRQRGDNQPQHF
TRBV30	NA	TRBJ1-2	TRBD1	TGTGCCTGGAGGGTACAGGGGGTTAAGGGCTACACCTTC	CAWRVQGVKGYTF
TRBV6-4	NA	TRBJ2-1	TRBD2	TGTGCCAGCAGTGACTCAGCGGGAGGGCACAATGAGCAGTTCTTC	CASSDSAGGHNEQFF